These 14 T cell receptor beta chains originate from one sample sequenced in a study of cytomegalovirus exposure and HLA in healthy donors. PCR employed 60 Vbeta and 13 Jbeta primers. Method: immunoSEQ multiplex PCR; TCRdb's copy keeps in-frame clones and lacks some. Among 110,000 to 150,000 clones listed, 80% were seen once. The specimen sequenced was PBMCs. These receptors were taken from a man aged 40-55 years in good health and CMV-seropositive.

The chain joins TRBV2 to TRBJ2-2; a possible D gene is TRBD1 (6 bases). Germline lookup yields CDR1 SNHLY and CDR2 FYNNEI. This CDR3 has 14 residues. V gave up 9 bases and J gave up 4 bases, with 15 bases separating them. As DNA, the CDR3 is TGTGCCAGTAGTTACACAGGGTTCACCGGGGAGCTGTTTTTT. Encoded protein: CASSYTGFTGELFF.

The chain carries TRBV7-2 and TRBJ1-2, with TRBD1 matching over 12 bases. The CDR3 spans 15 residues. The germline gives CDR1 SGHTA, CDR2 FQGNSA. J lost 5 bases, V lost 5 bases, and 6 bases had no gene match. The chain's CDR3 is CASSPPGQGAYGYTF. CDR3 DNA sequence: TGTGCCAGCAGCCCTCCGGGACAGGGGGCGTATGGCTACACCTTC.

This chain joins TRBV5-1 and TRBJ2-3, with TRBD2 identical over 7 bases. CDR1 SGHRS and CDR2 YFSETQ come from the germline V gene. This CDR3 region has 15 residues. The trim removed 2 bases at V and 0 bases at J, leaving 3 bases unmatched. The CDR3 bases are TGCGCCAGCAGCTTCGGGGGGTCTAGCACAGATACGCAGTATTTT. As protein: CASSFGGSSTDTQYF. Complete variable domain (other parts from reference TRBV5-1 and TRBJ2-3): KAGVTQTPRYLIKTRGQQVTLSCSPISGHRSVSWYQQTPGQGLQFLFEYFSETQRNKGNFPGRFSGRQFSNSRSEMNVSTLELGDSALYLCASSFGGSSTDTQYFGPGTRLTVL.

The J gene is TRBJ2-7, the V gene TRBV5-6, with 8 bases fitting TRBD2. Per the germline V gene, CDR1 is SGHDT and CDR2 is YYEEEE. The CDR3 is made up of 15 amino acids. V lost 2 bases, J lost 6 bases, and 10 bases stayed unmatched. The CDR3 loop is CASSLRTGGPGEQYF. In DNA form, the CDR3 reads TGTGCCAGCAGCTTAAGGACGGGAGGGCCCGGCGAGCAGTACTTC. Combining the CDR3 with reference TRBV5-6 and TRBJ2-7 gives the whole variable domain DAGVTQSPTHLIKTRGQQVTLRCSPKSGHDTVSWYQQALGQGPQFIFQYYEEEERQRGNFPDRFSGHQFPNYSSELNVNALLLGDSALYLCASSLRTGGPGEQYFGPGTRLTVT.

V and J are TRBV5-1 and TRBJ2-5; TRBD1 might be the D (5 bases). The CDR3 loop spans 15 amino acids. V lost 0 bases, J lost 4 bases, and 13 bases lay in between. Looked up from germline, CDR1 is SGHRS and CDR2 is YFSETQ. The CDR3 loop reads CASSLEGHFSETQYF. In DNA, the CDR3 is TGCGCCAGCAGCTTGGAGGGGCATTTTTCAGAGACCCAGTACTTC.

The chain uses TRBV5-4 and TRBJ2-3; maybe TRBD1 (5 bases). In germline, CDR1 is SGHNT, CDR2 YYREEE (reference sequence). Trimming removed 4 bases from V and 8 bases from J, with 14 bases in between. The CDR3 is 13 amino acids. The CDR3 sequence is CASSPPTVRTQYF. The CDR3 DNA follows: TGTGCCAGCAGCCCTCCGACAGTTCGTACGCAGTATTTT.

The chain joins TRBV13 to TRBJ2-7; 8 bases match TRBD2. The CDR3 is 16 amino acids. The V gene end was trimmed by 3 bases and the J gene end by 6 bases; junction bases not matched to a gene: 13. Per the germline V gene, CDR1 is PRHDT and CDR2 is FYEKMQ (reference sequence). The CDR3 loop is CASSLEPQRGSIEQYF. CDR3 nucleotide sequence: TGTGCCAGCAGCTTGGAACCCCAGCGGGGGAGTATCGAGCAGTACTTC.

Here the CDR3 reads CASSLGPGGGEAFF. For the CDR3, the DNA is TGCGCCAGCAGCCTGGGGCCAGGGGGCGGTGAAGCTTTCTTT. This chain connects TRBV5-1 to TRBJ1-1, with TRBD1 identical over 8 bases. With 4 bases clipped from V and 7 bases from J, the junction kept 9 bases outside the gene matches. CDR3 length equals 14 residues. The germline V gene has CDR1 SGHRS and CDR2 YFSETQ.

CDR3 DNA sequence: TGCGCCAGCAAGACGGACATTATTGGCCTCCCTGGAAACACCATATATTTT. It specifies CASKTDIIGLPGNTIYF. The chain employs TRBV10-1 and TRBJ1-3; TRBD1 might be the D (5 bases). This CDR3 is built from 17 residues. Germline CDR1 WNHNN, CDR2 SYGVQD (reference sequence). V was trimmed by 7 bases and J by 2 bases, leaving 21 bases between them.

The chain carries TRBV10-2 and TRBJ1-1; no firm D call. The CDR3 loop spans 14 amino acids. Trimming removed 2 bases from V and 4 bases from J, with 11 bases in between. CDR1 WSHSY and CDR2 SAAADI come from the germline V gene. The CDR3, as DNA: TGCGCCAGCAGTGAGCGGGGTTTACCCACTGAAGCTTTCTTT. Amino acid sequence: CASSERGLPTEAFF.

The chain employs TRBV5-4 and TRBJ1-1; tentative D call: TRBD1 (6 bases). CDR1 and CDR2 from the germline V gene are SGHNT and YYREEE (reference sequence). The CDR3 consists of 12 residues. V dropped 4 bases and J dropped 7 bases, with 11 bases sitting between them. As DNA, the CDR3 is TGTGCCAGCAGCCACGGGACATTTGAAGCTTTCTTT. Its translation is CASSHGTFEAFF.

CDR3 amino acids: CASSLSGSGYTF. CDR3 DNA: TGTGCCAGCAGTTTATCGGGGAGTGGCTACACCTTC. The chain combines TRBV28 with TRBJ1-2; no reliable D call. The CDR3 totals 12 residues. V lost 1 base and J lost 7, with 7 bases in between. CDR1 MDHEN and CDR2 SYDVKM come from the germline V gene.

The chain combines TRBV5-1 with TRBJ2-2; D may be TRBD2 (6 bases). Germline values: CDR1 SGHRS, CDR2 YFSETQ. The germline V and J ends were trimmed by 2 bases and 1 base, with 9 bases remaining between them. The CDR3 totals 15 residues. CDR3 bases: TGCGCCAGCAGCTTTGGAGGGTTGAACACCGGGGAGCTGTTTTTT. Amino acids: CASSFGGLNTGELFF.

The chain has TRBV5-1 and TRBJ2-5; 8 bases are shared with TRBD2. Trimming at V came to 6 bases and at J to 2 bases, leaving 3 bases not matched to a gene. Per germline, CDR1 SGHRS and CDR2 YFSETQ. The length of the CDR3 is 13 residues. The CDR3 DNA is TGCGCCAGCAAAGCGGGGGCGCAAGAGACCCAGTACTTC. Translation gives CASKAGAQETQYF.